Listed below are T cell receptor beta chains from one sample, sequenced in a study of blood T cell repertoires in COVID-19. TCRdb's copy holds only in-frame clones and misses some; the assay was immunoSEQ multiplex PCR. The profile shows 90,000 to 120,000 clones, about 85% of them singletons. Material for sequencing was peripheral blood. These receptors were obtained from a human donor in a cohort sampled during active COVID-19. CDR3s include the opening cysteine and the closing phenylalanine or tryptophan. Fields, in order: CDR3 protein, CDR3 DNA, D gene, clone size, V gene, J gene. D genes are given only for firm matches. Clone size is not always given. Where it is, it says once, few, many or a class for expanded clones.

CASRPGTGSSYGYTF,TGTGCCAGTAGGCCCGGGACAGGTAGTTCGTATGGCTACACCTTC,TRBD1,.,TRBV19,TRBJ1-2
CASSLEGVGTEAFF,TGTGCCAGCAGCTTAGAAGGGGTTGGCACTGAAGCTTTCTTT,.,.,TRBV7-9,TRBJ1-1
CASSRRTGNSGNTIYF,TGTGCCAGCAGTCGAAGAACAGGCAACTCTGGAAACACCATATATTTT,.,.,TRBV6-6,TRBJ1-3
CASSSPQDREGQPQHF,TGTGCCAGCAGCTCCCCCCAGGACAGGGAGGGTCAGCCCCAGCATTTT,TRBD1,once,TRBV11-2,TRBJ1-5
CASSEGENTQYF,TGCGCCAGCAGCGAAGGAGAAAATACGCAGTATTTT,.,.,TRBV5-1,TRBJ2-3
CASSVGQGNQPQHF,TGTGCCAGCAGCGTCGGACAGGGTAATCAGCCCCAGCATTTT,TRBD1,.,TRBV9,TRBJ1-5
CATRTKLAGGPPTPYEQYF,TGTGCCACCAGGACTAAACTAGCGGGAGGGCCCCCAACTCCCTACGAGCAGTACTTC,TRBD2,.,TRBV24-1,TRBJ2-7
CASRRTGNPYNEQFF,TGTGCCAGCAGACGTACAGGGAACCCCTACAATGAGCAGTTCTTC,.,.,TRBV6-5,TRBJ2-1
CASSSQQGAGDTQYF,TGTGCCAGCAGCTCGCAACAGGGGGCTGGAGATACGCAGTATTTT,TRBD1,.,TRBV7-2,TRBJ2-3
CASSPRRGGGYTF,TGTGCCAGCAGCCCCAGACGGGGTGGGGGCTACACCTTC,.,.,TRBV28,TRBJ1-2
CASNPDRAGNTIYF,TGTGCCAGTAACCCAGACAGGGCAGGAAACACCATATATTTT,TRBD1,.,TRBV28,TRBJ1-3
CASSSASPGATDTQYF,TGTGCCAGCAGCTCCGCCTCCCCAGGGGCGACAGATACGCAGTATTTT,.,.,TRBV5-5,TRBJ2-3
CASSPPSGLWETQYF,TGTGCCAGCTCACCACCGTCCGGTCTCTGGGAGACCCAGTACTTC,.,.,TRBV18,TRBJ2-5
CASGPWQPGEETQYF,TGTGCCTCAGGCCCATGGCAGCCCGGCGAAGAGACCCAGTACTTC,.,.,TRBV19,TRBJ2-5
CASRTGLPEQFF,TGTGCCAGCAGGACAGGGTTGCCCGAGCAGTTCTTC,TRBD1,.,TRBV6-5,TRBJ2-1
CASNVAGGPLDTQYF,TGCGCCAGCAACGTAGCGGGAGGGCCTTTAGATACGCAGTATTTT,TRBD2,.,TRBV10-2,TRBJ2-3
CASSPWAGGKNEKLFF,TGTGCCAGCAGTCCCTGGGCCGGGGGGAAAAATGAAAAACTGTTTTTT,.,.,TRBV28,TRBJ1-4
CASSYGGLGETQYF,TGTGCCAGCAGCTACGGGGGACTAGGAGAGACCCAGTACTTC,TRBD2,.,TRBV11-2,TRBJ2-5
CASARQAGNTIYF,TGTGCCAGCGCCCGACAGGCTGGAAACACCATATATTTT,.,.,TRBV19,TRBJ1-3
CASSQDQRGLPGDTQYF,TGTGCCAGCAGCCAAGACCAGCGGGGACTGCCAGGGGATACGCAGTATTTT,TRBD2,.,TRBV4-2,TRBJ2-3
CASSALGSSYNEQFF,TGTGCCAGCAGCGCCCTAGGGAGCTCCTACAATGAGCAGTTCTTC,.,.,TRBV9,TRBJ2-1
CASSPVAGAYAYEQYF,TGTGCCAGCTCACCGGTCGCGGGGGCTTACGCCTACGAGCAGTACTTC,.,.,TRBV18,TRBJ2-7
CASRWGGDSNQPQHF,TGTGCCAGCAGGTGGGGGGGCGATAGCAATCAGCCCCAGCATTTT,.,.,TRBV6-5,TRBJ1-5
CAISEKTGDPYGYTF,TGTGCCATCAGTGAGAAGACAGGGGACCCCTATGGCTACACCTTC,TRBD1,.,TRBV10-3,TRBJ1-2
CASSLEPGQSSYEQYF,TGTGCCAGCAGCTTGGAACCCGGACAGAGCTCCTACGAGCAGTACTTC,.,.,TRBV21-1,TRBJ2-7
CASSLRSAYNEQFF,TGTGCCAGCAGTTTACGGTCAGCGTACAATGAGCAGTTCTTC,.,.,TRBV27,TRBJ2-1
CASSSYGAQHF,TGTGCCAGCAGTTCCTATGGAGCCCAGCATTTT,.,.,TRBV12-3/TRBV12-4,TRBJ1-5
CASSQQGTYEQYF,TGTGCCAGCAGCCAACAGGGTACCTACGAGCAGTACTTC,.,.,TRBV3-1/TRBV3-2,TRBJ2-7
CASSRARDEKLFF,TGTGCCAGCAGCAGGGCGCGGGATGAAAAACTGTTTTTT,.,few,TRBV7-2,TRBJ1-4
CAISESGQGRPTDTQYF,TGTGCCATCAGTGAGTCGGGACAGGGTCGACCCACAGATACGCAGTATTTT,TRBD1,once,TRBV10-3,TRBJ2-3
CASSLARESGYTF,TGCGCCAGCAGCTTGGCCAGGGAAAGTGGCTACACCTTC,.,.,TRBV5-1,TRBJ1-2
CASSYEGAGVWGAFF,TGTGCCAGCAGTTACGAGGGGGCGGGTGTTTGGGGAGCTTTCTTT,TRBD1,.,TRBV6-5,TRBJ1-1
CASSQSPGQGYEKLFF,TGCGCCAGCAGCCAATCTCCGGGACAGGGGTATGAAAAACTGTTTTTT,TRBD1,.,TRBV4-1,TRBJ1-4
CASSLTSGGAGEQFF,TGTGCCAGCAGCTTAACTAGCGGGGGGGCCGGGGAGCAGTTCTTC,TRBD2,.,TRBV7-7,TRBJ2-1
CASSAGTDQHF,TGTGCCAGCAGCGCTGGGACAGACCAGCATTTT,TRBD1,.,TRBV7-2,TRBJ1-5
CASSKAGLDSGNTIYF,TGTGCCAGCTCTAAGGCAGGGTTGGACTCTGGAAACACCATATATTTT,.,once,TRBV6-6,TRBJ1-3
CASSSRAGEGVEKLFF,TGTGCCAGCAGCTCCAGAGCAGGGGAAGGCGTAGAAAAACTGTTTTTT,.,.,TRBV7-2,TRBJ1-4
CASSTVVGYTF,TGTGCCAGCAGCACGGTGGTTGGCTACACCTTC,.,.,TRBV11-3,TRBJ1-2
CAWTGNTGELFF,TGTGCCTGGACAGGCAACACCGGGGAGCTGTTTTTT,.,.,TRBV30,TRBJ2-2
CASSRREQGNEKLFF,TGTGCCAGCAGCCGAAGAGAACAGGGGAATGAAAAACTGTTTTTT,TRBD1,.,TRBV3-1/TRBV3-2,TRBJ1-4
CASSSPGLAGAYNEQFF,TGTGCCAGCAGCTCTCCCGGACTAGCGGGTGCCTACAATGAGCAGTTCTTC,TRBD2,.,TRBV7-9,TRBJ2-1
CASSQHTQSSYNSPLHF,TGTGCCAGCAGCCAACATACACAGAGCTCCTATAATTCACCCCTCCACTTT,.,few,TRBV9,TRBJ1-6
CASSLGGLAVQETQYF,TGTGCCAGCAGCTTGGGGGGGCTAGCGGTCCAAGAGACCCAGTACTTC,.,.,TRBV5-4,TRBJ2-5
CASSFGLAGEETQYF,TGCGCCAGCAGCTTCGGACTAGCGGGGGAAGAGACCCAGTACTTC,TRBD2,.,TRBV5-1,TRBJ2-5
CASSSWGLNNEQFF,TGTGCCAGTAGTTCTTGGGGGCTTAACAATGAGCAGTTCTTC,.,.,TRBV19,TRBJ2-1
CASSLEGQGVSNSPLHF,TGCGCCAGCAGCTTGGAGGGACAGGGTGTTTCAAATTCACCCCTCCACTTT,TRBD1,.,TRBV5-1,TRBJ1-6
CSVEWAANNEQFF,TGCAGCGTTGAATGGGCAGCCAACAATGAGCAGTTCTTC,.,.,TRBV29-1,TRBJ2-1
CASSLEGLAGGVETQYF,TGTGCCAGCAGCTTGGAAGGACTAGCGGGAGGAGTAGAGACCCAGTACTTC,TRBD2,.,TRBV5-8,TRBJ2-5
CAIGTGRGQPQHF,TGTGCCATCGGGACAGGGAGAGGTCAGCCCCAGCATTTT,TRBD1,.,TRBV10-3,TRBJ1-5
CASSRSSGNSYEQYF,TGTGCCAGCAGCCGGAGTAGCGGTAACTCCTACGAGCAGTACTTC,.,.,TRBV7-2,TRBJ2-7